A single TCR beta chain is shown here with its context. What it binds is unknown. V lost 5 bases, J lost 1 base, and 14 bases stayed unmatched. CDR1 and CDR2 (germline): DFQATT, SNEGSKA (reference sequence). The CDR3 runs to 17 residues. This sample is part of a study of T-cell reconstitution after alpha-beta-depleted transplantation in children. General study points: Reportedly, roughly two months post-transplant, alpha-beta T cells arose from several hundred expanded graft clones. The main origin of T-cell counts and diversity one year after transplant was newly produced T cells.

As it was prepared, the TCRbeta library received unique molecular identifiers. TCRdb re-called the PCR reads through MiXCR, storing one row per CDR3 protein. The sample has around 490,000 distinct CDR3 sequences, roughly 11% seen once. The specimen was PBMCs, mostly from graft donor cells, collected 180 days after TCRalphabeta/CD19-depleted stem cell transplant. The rearrangement joins TRBV20-1 to TRBJ1-3; TRBD1 agrees at 7 bases. This TCR was sampled from a female patient between 2 and 15 years old who had a stem cell transplant for aplastic anemia, so the T cells may come from the graft donor. DNA for the CDR3: TGCAGTGCTCTTCGGAGAACAGGGGCTTTGTCTGGAAACACCATATATTTT. It codes for CSALRRTGALSGNTIYF.